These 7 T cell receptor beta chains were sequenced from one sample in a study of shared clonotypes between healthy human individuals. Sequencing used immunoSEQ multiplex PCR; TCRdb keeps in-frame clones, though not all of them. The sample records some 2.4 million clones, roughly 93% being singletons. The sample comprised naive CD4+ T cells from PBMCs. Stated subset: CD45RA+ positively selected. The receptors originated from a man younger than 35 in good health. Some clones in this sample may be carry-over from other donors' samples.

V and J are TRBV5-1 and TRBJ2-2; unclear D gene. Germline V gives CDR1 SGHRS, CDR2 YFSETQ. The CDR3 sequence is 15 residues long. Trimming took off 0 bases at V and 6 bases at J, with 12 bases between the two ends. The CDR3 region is CASSLGTVGPGELFF. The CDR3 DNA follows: TGCGCCAGCAGCTTGGGAACAGTCGGCCCCGGGGAGCTGTTTTTT.

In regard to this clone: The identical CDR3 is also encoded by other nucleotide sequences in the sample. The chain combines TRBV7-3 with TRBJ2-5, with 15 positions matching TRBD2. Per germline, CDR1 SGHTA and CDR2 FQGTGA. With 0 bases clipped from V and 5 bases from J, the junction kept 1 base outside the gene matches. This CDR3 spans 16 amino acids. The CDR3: CASSLTGLAGGETQYF. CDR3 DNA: TGTGCCAGCAGCTTAACGGGACTAGCGGGAGGTGAGACCCAGTACTTC.

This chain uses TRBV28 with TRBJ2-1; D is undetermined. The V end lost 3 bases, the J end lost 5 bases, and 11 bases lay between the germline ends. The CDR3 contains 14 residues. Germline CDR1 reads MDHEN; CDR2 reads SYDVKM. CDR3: CASSFWRAHNEQFF. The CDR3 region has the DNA TGTGCCAGCAGTTTCTGGAGAGCGCACAATGAGCAGTTCTTC.

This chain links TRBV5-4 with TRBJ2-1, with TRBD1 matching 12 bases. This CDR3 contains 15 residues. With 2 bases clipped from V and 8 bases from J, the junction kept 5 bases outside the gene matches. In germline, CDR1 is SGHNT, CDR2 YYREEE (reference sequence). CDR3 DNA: TGTGCCAGCAGCTTCGGGACAGGGGGCTCGGATGAGCAGTTCTTC. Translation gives CASSFGTGGSDEQFF. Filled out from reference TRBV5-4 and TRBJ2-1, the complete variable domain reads ETGVTQSPTHLIKTRGQQVTLRCSSQSGHNTVSWYQQALGQGPQFIFQYYREEENGRGNFPPRFSGLQFPNYSSELNVNALELDDSALYLCASSFGTGGSDEQFFGPGTRLTVL.

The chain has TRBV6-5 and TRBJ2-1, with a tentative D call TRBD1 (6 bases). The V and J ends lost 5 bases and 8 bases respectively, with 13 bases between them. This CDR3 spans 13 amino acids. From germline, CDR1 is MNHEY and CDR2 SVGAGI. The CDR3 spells CASSPTGSDEQFF. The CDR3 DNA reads TGTGCCAGCAGTCCTACAGGGTCCGATGAGCAGTTCTTC.

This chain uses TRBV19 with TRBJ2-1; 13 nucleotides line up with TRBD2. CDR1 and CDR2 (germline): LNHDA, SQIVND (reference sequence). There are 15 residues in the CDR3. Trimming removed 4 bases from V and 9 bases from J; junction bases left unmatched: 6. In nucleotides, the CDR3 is TGTGCCAGTAGTAGTGGACTAGCGGGAGTGTTTGAGCAGTTCTTC. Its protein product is CASSSGLAGVFEQFF.

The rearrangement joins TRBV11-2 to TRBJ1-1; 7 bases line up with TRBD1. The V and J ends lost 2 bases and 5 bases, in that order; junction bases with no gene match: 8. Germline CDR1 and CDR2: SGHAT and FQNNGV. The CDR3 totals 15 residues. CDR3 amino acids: CASSLPNRGWTEAFF. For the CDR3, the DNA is TGTGCCAGCAGCTTACCTAACAGGGGATGGACTGAAGCTTTCTTT.